This T cell receptor beta chain was recovered during a study of human T cells and chemical hapten exposure. Time point in this sample: patch test 2, 6 weeks after DPC sensitization. Described treatment: therapeutic diphenylcyclopropenone sensitization with weekly scalp DPC. Via MiXCR, TCRdb re-called the RACE reads, giving one row per CDR3 protein. The sample shows 65,000 to 100,000 distinct CDR3 sequences, 6.5% to 8.5% of them seen only once. The CDR3 is 16 residues long. Trimming took off 3 bases at V and 4 bases at J, with 19 bases between the two ends. Per germline, CDR1 SGDLS and CDR2 YYNGEE. This clonotype was detected ten times or more.

The sequence was collected from a woman aged 30 to 39 with alopecia areata. Some clones in this sample may be carry-over from other donors' samples. This sample comprised whole blood, obtained in connection with sensitization to the hapten diphenylcyclopropenone (DPC). The rearrangement links TRBV9 to TRBJ1-2; D perhaps matches TRBD1 (5 bases). In DNA, the CDR3 is TGTGCCAGCAGCGCTCCCGTCGGGGCCGTCTTCTATGGCTACACCTTC. Protein sequence: CASSAPVGAVFYGYTF.